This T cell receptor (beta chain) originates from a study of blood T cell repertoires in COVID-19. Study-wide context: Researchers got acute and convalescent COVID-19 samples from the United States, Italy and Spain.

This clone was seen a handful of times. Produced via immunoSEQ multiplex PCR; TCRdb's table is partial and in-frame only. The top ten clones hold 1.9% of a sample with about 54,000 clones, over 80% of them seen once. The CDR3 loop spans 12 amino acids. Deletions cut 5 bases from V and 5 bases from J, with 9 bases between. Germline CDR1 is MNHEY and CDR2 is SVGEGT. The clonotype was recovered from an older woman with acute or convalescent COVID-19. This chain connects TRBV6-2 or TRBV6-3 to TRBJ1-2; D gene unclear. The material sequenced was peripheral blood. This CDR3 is CASSPAGYGYTF. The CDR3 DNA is TGTGCCAGCAGTCCCGCGGGGTATGGCTACACCTTC.